The clone carrying this T cell receptor beta chain has at least ten counts. What it binds is unknown. In TCRdb, the reads were re-called with MiXCR into one record per CDR3 protein. The sample consists of roughly 760,000 distinct CDR3 sequences, 35% of them appearing once. The data were obtained in a study of T cell repertoires in cytomegalovirus infection. Across the study: An indication of both CMV infection and matching HLA type came from public TCR beta signatures.

V was trimmed by 6 bases and J by 1 base, leaving 9 bases between them. The length of the CDR3 is 13 residues. Study results and limitations: CMV-specific TCR beta clonotypes restricted by HLA-C dominated the ex vivo response. Cumulative public TCR beta family frequency identified carriers of CMV plus the relevant HLA.

V and J are TRBV12-3 or TRBV12-4 and TRBJ2-5; possible D gene TRBD2, 5 bases. This TCR was recovered from a human donor in good health (CMV status not recorded). Some clones in this sample may be carry-over from other donors' samples. Sequenced material: PBMCs. The CDR3 DNA reads TGTGCCAGCAGGTTGAGGGCCCAAGAGACCCAGTACTTC. Translation gives CASRLRAQETQYF.